This is a list of T cell receptor beta chains from one sample in a study of shared clonotypes between healthy human individuals. Repertoires were generated with immunoSEQ multiplex PCR, while TCRdb's copy carries only in-frame clones and drops some. This table holds 1.6 million or so clones, roughly 97% found once. Sequencing used naive CD4+ T cells sorted from blood. The receptors were gathered from a man under 40 in good health. The CDR3 runs from the conserved cysteine through the conserved F or W. Each record gives: J gene, V gene, CDR3 protein.

J: TRBJ1-4
V: TRBV5-6
CDR3: CASGHAGRVGEKLFF

J: TRBJ1-2
V: TRBV6-6
CDR3: CASGSRGTNYGYTF

J: TRBJ1-3
V: TRBV10-1
CDR3: CASGGSSGNTIYF

J: TRBJ1-5
V: TRBV5-5
CDR3: CASSLAGYQPQHF

J: TRBJ2-7
V: TRBV7-8
CDR3: CASSLARVRTYEQYF

J: TRBJ2-3
V: TRBV4-2
CDR3: CASMTGEFADTQYF

J: TRBJ2-1
V: TRBV6-6
CDR3: CASTSLAGKPVNEQFF

J: TRBJ2-3
V: TRBV27
CDR3: CASRRRRDRSTDTQYF

J: TRBJ2-7
V: TRBV29-1
CDR3: CSVIQGTYEQYF

J: TRBJ1-5
V: TRBV18
CDR3: CASSLEINQPQHF

J: TRBJ2-5
V: TRBV18
CDR3: CASSRETRTQYF

J: TRBJ2-7
V: TRBV9
CDR3: CASSADGTSYEQYF

J: TRBJ2-1
V: TRBV5-4
CDR3: CASARGLGRGLYNEQFF

J: TRBJ2-2
V: TRBV28
CDR3: CASSGLNTGELFF

J: TRBJ2-4
V: TRBV4-1
CDR3: CASSQGGQGIIAKNIQYF

J: TRBJ2-3
V: TRBV15
CDR3: CATSRGVHGTVVGTDTQYF

J: TRBJ2-1
V: TRBV11-3
CDR3: CASSFRAGGPPTYNEQFF

J: TRBJ1-1
V: TRBV11-3
CDR3: CASSSGRGEDTEAFF

J: TRBJ2-7
V: TRBV7-2
CDR3: CASSKGQGTYEQYF

J: TRBJ2-1
V: TRBV5-1
CDR3: CASSKGTLGRGNEQFF

J: TRBJ2-5
V: TRBV5-8
CDR3: CASPSGTNQETQYF

J: TRBJ2-7
V: TRBV2
CDR3: CASSDLFWGSYEQYF

J: TRBJ2-6
V: TRBV2
CDR3: CASSQQSSGANVLTF

J: TRBJ2-4
V: TRBV13
CDR3: CASSRVSGQKNIQYF

J: TRBJ2-5
V: TRBV18
CDR3: CASSPSGETQYF

J: TRBJ2-7
V: TRBV21-1
CDR3: CASSKPQALPYEQYF

J: TRBJ2-5
V: TRBV11-3
CDR3: CASSIGTSGREETQYF

J: TRBJ2-7
V: TRBV5-4
CDR3: CASSPPTGPYEQYF

J: TRBJ1-1
V: TRBV2
CDR3: CASNSDSWILKNTEAFF

J: TRBJ2-1
V: TRBV7-9
CDR3: CASSSQRERRSYNEQFF

J: TRBJ2-7
V: TRBV6-5
CDR3: CASSYSGRLAYEQYF

J: TRBJ1-1
V: TRBV11-2
CDR3: CASSLEGAVPNTEAFF

J: TRBJ2-1
V: TRBV5-1
CDR3: CASSLDYSYNEQFF

J: TRBJ1-5
V: TRBV20-1
CDR3: CSAMGGQPQHF

J: TRBJ1-1
V: TRBV5-4
CDR3: CASSLGAGWNTEAFF

J: TRBJ1-5
V: TRBV7-2
CDR3: CASSSDSNQPQHF

J: TRBJ2-7
V: TRBV5-6
CDR3: CASSRFSYEQYF

J: TRBJ2-7
V: TRBV5-1
CDR3: CASSLALAGAPLSYEQYF

J: TRBJ1-2
V: TRBV19
CDR3: CASSKTGGYTF

J: TRBJ1-2
V: TRBV25-1
CDR3: CASSDNTRGVYGYTF